This passage covers 2 T cell receptor beta chains from one sample sequenced in a study of T cell responses to AZD1222 COVID-19 vaccine. Profiling relied on immunoSEQ multiplex PCR, and the TCRdb table lists in-frame clones only, not all of them. Altogether tens of thousands of clones are present, 80% to 90% being singletons, with the ten largest covering more than 25%. The starting material was peripheral blood, obtained 28 days after the second AZD1222 dose. The origin of the receptors is an adult who received the AZD1222 COVID-19 vaccine.

V gene TRBV5-1 combines with J gene TRBJ2-3; 7 bases line up with TRBD1. V gave up 0 bases and J gave up 2 bases; unmatched junction bases: 3. CDR3 size: 15 residues. The V gene's germline CDR1 is SGHRS and CDR2 YFSETQ. CDR3 amino acids: CASSLGDRDTDTQYF. DNA of the CDR3: TGCGCCAGCAGCTTGGGAGACAGGGACACAGATACGCAGTATTTT.

V is TRBV28 and J is TRBJ1-1; D call uncertain. This CDR3 region has 16 residues. V was trimmed by 4 bases and J by 0 bases, leaving 15 bases between them. Germline-derived CDR1 and CDR2 are MDHEN and SYDVKM. CDR3 nucleotides: TGTGCCAGCAGTTCGAGGGCCTCGGCGGTGAACACTGAAGCTTTCTTT. It codes for CASSSRASAVNTEAFF.